The clone carrying this T cell receptor beta chain was detected ten times or more. Its antigen is unidentified. The CDR3 sequence is 16 residues long. Per germline, CDR1 MNHNS and CDR2 SASEGT. After removal of 4 bases from V and 1 base from J, the junction contained 3 bases not matched to a gene. The source of the sample is a study of metastatic and nonmetastatic thyroid tumors. Across the study: A comparison of repertoires was made across blood and tumor or nodule tissue from malignant and benign thyroid patients. General study points: Relative to benign nodules, malignant thyroid tumors were reportedly characterized by significantly elevated TCR beta diversity in blood and tumor.

No patient had received any treatment before thyroid surgery. How the authors handled the data: Across clinicopathological groups, CDR3 differences served as the basis for building a distant-metastasis classifier for papillary thyroid cancer. With MiXCR, TCRdb called clones anew from the PCR reads. TCRdb's processing, not the authors' own work, is the source of the V and J calls. The sample gives 13,000 to 15,000 clones, 20% to 25% of which show up once; roughly 8% is in the top ten. The chain has TRBV6-1 and TRBJ2-3; 12 nucleotides agree with TRBD1. Sequenced input: tumor tissue. The source is a female donor with papillary thyroid cancer or a benign thyroid nodule (not recorded which). Some clones in this sample may be carry-over from other donors' samples. The CDR3 here is CASSGDRGRGTDTQYF. CDR3 DNA sequence: TGTGCCAGCAGTGGGGACAGGGGGCGCGGCACAGATACGCAGTATTTT.